This T cell receptor (beta chain) was captured by sequencing in a study of identical twins. Trimming cost V 0 bases and J 5 bases, with 12 bases left between them. Germline CDR1 SGHNT, CDR2 YYREEE (reference sequence). The CDR3 totals 15 residues. TCRdb analysed the 5' RACE reads with MiXCR anew, one entry per CDR3 protein. Of approximately 280,000 distinct CDR3 sequences in the sample, approximately 8% were seen once. The data also belong to a second study, concerning yellow fever vaccine responses in identical twins.

The TCR was taken from a woman aged 18-35 years in good health. Sequencing was carried out using memory (CD45RO+) T cells sorted from blood. V and J are TRBV5-4 and TRBJ2-1, with D possibly TRBD2 on 7 matching bases. The chain's CDR3 is CASSLEGGQNNEQFF. The CDR3 coding sequence is TGTGCCAGCAGCTTGGAGGGGGGGCAAAACAATGAGCAGTTCTTC.